This T cell receptor beta chain was sequenced during a study of T cells in Graves' hyperthyroidism and ophthalmopathy. RNA transcripts provided the source from which TCR beta CDR3 regions were amplified. Initially, a first-round RT-PCR of the TCR CDR3 employed the HTBI primer set. TCRdb re-analysed the multiplex PCR reads in MiXCR, keeping a single row per CDR3 protein. The sample lists some 570,000 distinct CDR3 sequences; 14% were seen once. This clonotype showed up many times. This receptor was taken from a young woman with Graves' ophthalmopathy. Material: blood.

This chain's CDR3 is CASPPYNGELFF. CDR3 bases: TGTGCCAGCCCGCCCTATAACGGGGAGCTGTTTTTT. This chain joins TRBV12-3 or TRBV12-4 and TRBJ2-2; D is unresolved. This CDR3 region has 12 residues. Trimming left V 8 bases short and J 7 bases short, with 11 bases between.